This T cell receptor (beta chain) was profiled in a study of blood T cells in healthy people across ages. In this sample, this clonotype turned up many times. The CDR3 consists of 16 residues. Looked up from germline, CDR1 is SGHKS and CDR2 is YYEKEE (reference sequence). V lost 5 bases and J 4 bases, leaving 20 bases between the germline ends. The use of a sample-barcoded 5' primer and a J-beta primer mix characterized a second PCR of about 6 to 11 cycles. TCRdb redid the calling of the 5' RACE reads with MiXCR, one entry per CDR3 protein. In the table there are 1.5 million to 2 million distinct CDR3 sequences, about 28% of which are singletons.

The gene calls are TRBV5-5 and TRBJ2-3, with D tentatively TRBD2 (6 bases). The sequenced sample consisted of blood. This TCR was recovered from a woman aged 25 to 39 in good health. In DNA form, the CDR3 reads TGTGCCAGCAGGAGACGGGGTGCGGGATTAGCAGATACGCAGTATTTT. Residues: CASRRRGAGLADTQYF.